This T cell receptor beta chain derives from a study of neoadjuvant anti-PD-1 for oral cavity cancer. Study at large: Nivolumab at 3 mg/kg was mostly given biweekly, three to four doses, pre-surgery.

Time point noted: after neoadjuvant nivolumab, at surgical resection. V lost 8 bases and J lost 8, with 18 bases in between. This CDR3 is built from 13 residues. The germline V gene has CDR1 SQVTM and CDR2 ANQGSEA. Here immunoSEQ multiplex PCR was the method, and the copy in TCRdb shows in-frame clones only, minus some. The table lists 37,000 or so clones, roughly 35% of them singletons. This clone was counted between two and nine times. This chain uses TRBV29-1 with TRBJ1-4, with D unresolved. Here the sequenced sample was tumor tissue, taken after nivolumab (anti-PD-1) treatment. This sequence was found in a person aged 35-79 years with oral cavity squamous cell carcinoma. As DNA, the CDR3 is TGCAGCCACTTGGGCCCGGACGGGGAAAAACTGTTTTTT. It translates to CSHLGPDGEKLFF.